The 24 T cell receptor beta chains below were found in one sample sequenced in a study of identical twins. Each CDR3 protein is one row after TCRdb ran MiXCR on the 5' RACE reads. The sample lists 430,000 or so distinct CDR3 sequences, roughly a quarter occurring once. In addition, the sample was reused for a study of T cells expressing NK-cell markers.

The sequencing sample was made of CD4+ T cells sorted from blood. These receptors came from a woman under 30 in good health.

This clonotype has more than one count but fewer than ten. This rearrangement joins TRBV5-1 to TRBJ2-1; TRBD2 matches at 14 bases. The germline V gene encodes CDR1 SGHRS and CDR2 YFSETQ. V lost 0 bases and J lost 9; bases outside the gene matches: 5. The CDR3 is made up of 16 amino acids. The CDR3 nucleotides read TGCGCCAGCAGCTTGGGCGGGACTAGCGGGAGTGGTGAGCAGTTCTTC. Its protein product is CASSLGGTSGSGEQFF.

The J gene is TRBJ2-1, the V gene TRBV20-1; 8 bases align to TRBD2. This CDR3 comprises 16 residues. V dropped 6 bases and J dropped 6; count of bases not matched to a gene: 16. Germline V lookup: CDR1 DFQATT, CDR2 SNEGSKA (reference sequence). The chain's CDR3 is CSASPAPTGTSNEQFF. DNA of the CDR3: TGCAGTGCCTCCCCCGCCCCCACCGGGACTAGCAATGAGCAGTTCTTC.

This clonotype was recorded a few times. The V gene is TRBV5-6, the J gene TRBJ2-1; D is uncertain. CDR1 and CDR2 from the germline V gene are SGHDT and YYEEEE. This CDR3 spans 16 amino acids. Trimming stripped 5 bases from V and 0 bases from J, with 15 bases between. Here the CDR3 reads CASRGPGFSSYNEQFF. The CDR3 nucleotides read TGTGCCAGCAGGGGTCCCGGGTTTAGCTCCTACAATGAGCAGTTCTTC.

The V call is TRBV18, the J call TRBJ1-5; maybe TRBD1 (6 bases). The CDR3 is made up of 15 amino acids. Trimming removed 5 bases from V and 7 bases from J, with 18 bases in between. Germline V lookup: CDR1 KGHSH, CDR2 LQKENI. The CDR3 loop reads CASSGGLGDYQPQHF. The CDR3 DNA sequence: TGTGCCAGCTCAGGGGGCCTTGGGGACTACCAGCCCCAGCATTTT.

This chain uses TRBV7-2 with TRBJ2-2; 7 nucleotides match TRBD2. V lost 1 base, J lost 2 bases, and 4 bases stayed unmatched. Germline CDR1 is SGHTA and CDR2 is FQGNSA. CDR3 length: 16 residues. CDR3 bases: TGTGCCAGCAGCTTAGTTGGACTAGACAACACCGGGGAGCTGTTTTTT. Encoded protein: CASSLVGLDNTGELFF.

This clonotype has a single count. The J gene is TRBJ1-5, the V gene TRBV20-1; tentatively, D is TRBD1 (5 bases). V dropped 3 bases and J dropped 7 bases, with 13 bases sitting between them. This CDR3 comprises 13 residues. Germline V gives CDR1 DFQATT, CDR2 SNEGSKA (reference sequence). The DNA of the CDR3 is TGCAGTGCTAGCGGATGGGGGATGCAGCCCCAGCATTTT. Protein sequence: CSASGWGMQPQHF.

This chain uses TRBV5-6 with TRBJ1-2; no reliable D call. The V end lost 5 bases, the J end lost 0 bases, and 14 bases lay between the germline ends. CDR1 and CDR2 (germline): SGHDT, YYEEEE. The CDR3 is made up of 15 amino acids. CDR3: CASRRQASPNYGYTF. The CDR3 nucleotides read TGTGCCAGCAGGCGGCAGGCGTCTCCTAACTATGGCTACACCTTC. The variable domain in full, completed from reference TRBV5-6 and TRBJ1-2, reads DAGVTQSPTHLIKTRGQQVTLRCSPKSGHDTVSWYQQALGQGPQFIFQYYEEEERQRGNFPDRFSGHQFPNYSSELNVNALLLGDSALYLCASRRQASPNYGYTFGSGTRLTVV.

The chain joins TRBV15 to TRBJ1-5; D is ambiguous. The CDR3 has 11 amino acids. Trimming cost V 0 bases and J 10 bases, with 4 bases left between them. The V gene's germline CDR1 is LNHNV and CDR2 YYDKDF (reference sequence). The CDR3 loop is CATSRDGPQHF. DNA for the CDR3: TGTGCCACCAGCAGAGACGGACCCCAGCATTTT. Complete variable domain (other parts from reference TRBV15 and TRBJ1-5): DAMVIQNPRYQVTQFGKPVTLSCSQTLNHNVMYWYQQKSSQAPKLLFHYYDKDFNNEADTPDNFQSRRPNTSFCFLDIRSPGLGDTAMYLCATSRDGPQHFGDGTRLSIL.

This clonotype has just a few counts. The genes are TRBV5-1 and TRBJ2-3; 11 bases line up with TRBD2. With 3 bases clipped from V and 3 bases from J, the junction kept 6 bases outside the gene matches. The V gene's germline CDR1 is SGHRS and CDR2 YFSETQ. The CDR3 length is 16 residues. The CDR3 reads CASSSVAGGPTDTQYF. The DNA of the CDR3 is TGCGCCAGCAGCTCAGTAGCGGGGGGGCCAACAGATACGCAGTATTTT.

J is TRBJ2-5 and V is TRBV20-1, with 9 bases fitting TRBD1. V shed 3 bases and J 14 bases; nucleotides not matched to a gene: 7. This CDR3 region has 11 residues. From germline, CDR1 is DFQATT and CDR2 SNEGSKA (reference sequence). CDR3 protein: CSASLPGQGYF. CDR3 DNA sequence: TGCAGTGCTAGTCTTCCGGGACAGGGTTACTTC.

Remarks on this clonotype: Since a much larger clone is just one base distant, this may be a read error. The chain combines TRBV29-1 with TRBJ2-3; D might be TRBD2 (6 bases). CDR3 length: 13 residues. Germline V gene lookup returns CDR1 SQVTM and CDR2 ANQGSEA. CDR3 sequence (DNA): TGCAGTTGCAGGCGGGGTGGCACAGATACGCAGTATTTT. Protein sequence: CSCRRGGTDTQYF.

The chain joins TRBV9 to TRBJ2-5, with D hard to call. This CDR3 has 14 residues. V was cut by 0 bases and J by 2 bases, with 8 bases left in between. Germline V gene data show CDR1 as SGDLS and CDR2 as YYNGEE. CDR3: CASSVEVWQETQYF. The CDR3 DNA reads TGTGCCAGCAGCGTAGAGGTCTGGCAAGAGACCCAGTACTTC.

This clonotype was seen more than once but under ten times. V and J are TRBV5-1 and TRBJ2-5, with 7 bases aligning to TRBD2. This CDR3 is built from 13 residues. Per germline, CDR1 SGHRS and CDR2 YFSETQ. Trimming at V came to 6 bases and at J to 5 bases, leaving 7 bases not matched to a gene. Here the CDR3 DNA reads TGCGCCAGCACTGGACTAGTTTTTGAGACCCAGTACTTC. Protein sequence: CASTGLVFETQYF.

This chain connects TRBV12-3 or TRBV12-4 to TRBJ2-5; D gene ambiguous. V shed 2 bases and J shed 3 bases, with 25 bases lying between them. This CDR3 is 19 amino acids long. In nucleotides, the CDR3 is TGTGCCAGCAGTTTATGGTCCTACCATACCCCACGAGAAAAAGAGACCCAGTACTTC. Its translation: CASSLWSYHTPREKETQYF.

The chain uses TRBV29-1 and TRBJ2-7, with 7 bases fitting TRBD2. The CDR3 sequence is 13 residues long. V dropped 4 bases and J dropped 6; count of bases not matched to a gene: 9. Per the germline V gene, CDR1 is SQVTM and CDR2 is ANQGSEA. The CDR3 DNA reads TGCAGCGTTGGGAAGGAAATAGCGGGCGAGCAGTACTTC. Translation: CSVGKEIAGEQYF.

The genes are TRBV19 and TRBJ1-2; D ambiguous. The V and J ends lost 3 bases and 8 bases respectively, with 10 bases between them. This CDR3 contains 12 residues. CDR1 and CDR2 (germline): LNHDA, SQIVND (reference sequence). The CDR3 DNA reads TGTGCCAGTAGTATTTGGGAAGGAGGCTACACCTTC. It codes for CASSIWEGGYTF.

This clonotype was found a few times. The rearrangement uses TRBV29-1 and TRBJ1-2; D is unclear. The ends were cut back, 6 bases at V and 10 bases at J, with 15 bases in the middle. CDR1 and CDR2 from the germline V gene are SQVTM and ANQGSEA. The length of the CDR3 is 11 residues. Written as DNA, the CDR3 is TGCAGCGTACCGGGATCGAATGACTACACCTTC. This codes for CSVPGSNDYTF. The full variable domain, its missing parts supplied by reference TRBV29-1 and TRBJ1-2, is SAVISQKPSRDICQRGTSLTIQCQVDSQVTMMFWYRQQPGQSLTLIATANQGSEATYESGFVIDKFPISRPNLTFSTLTVSNMSPEDSSIYLCSVPGSNDYTFGSGTRLTVV.

This clonotype was seen a few times. The chain recombines TRBV20-1 with TRBJ2-1; no firm D call. The V end was cut by 5 bases, the J end by 8 bases, with 10 bases between. Germline lookup yields CDR1 DFQATT and CDR2 SNEGSKA (reference sequence). The CDR3 loop spans 11 amino acids. The CDR3 DNA is TGCAGTGCTCAAGCGTGGGATGAGCAGTTCTTC. This gives the protein CSAQAWDEQFF.

This clonotype appeared a few times. The chain links TRBV12-3 or TRBV12-4 to TRBJ1-5; 7 nucleotides align to TRBD1. The CDR3 contains 16 residues. J gave up 2 bases and V 6 bases, and 10 bases lay outside the gene matches. CDR3 in DNA: TGTGCCAGCAGAAGGGGACAGCTCTCGGGCAATCAGCCCCAGCATTTT. Protein sequence: CASRRGQLSGNQPQHF.

This rearrangement joins TRBV3-1 to TRBJ1-2; TRBD1 matches at 7 bases. Germline V gene lookup returns CDR1 LGHDT and CDR2 YNNKEL (reference sequence). The CDR3 sequence is 14 residues long. Trimming at V came to 1 base and at J to 7 bases, leaving 6 bases not matched to a gene. CDR3: CASSQGQGTFGYTF. The CDR3 DNA sequence: TGTGCCAGCAGCCAAGGACAGGGCACATTTGGCTACACCTTC.

The chain uses TRBV12-3 or TRBV12-4 and TRBJ2-7; a weak D match, TRBD2 (5 bases). Trimming shortened V by 5 bases and J by 5 bases, and 10 bases separated the two germline ends. The CDR3 covers 12 residues. The CDR3 is CASSPRGNEQYF. The CDR3 DNA is TGTGCCAGCAGTCCCCGAGGGAACGAGCAGTACTTC.

This clonotype was detected only a few times. The gene calls are TRBV7-9 and TRBJ2-1; D might be TRBD1 (5 bases). CDR1 and CDR2 from the germline V gene are SEHNR and FQNEAQ (reference sequence). Trimming pared 3 bases from V and 9 bases from J, leaving 9 bases between. CDR3 length: 12 amino acids. CDR3 sequence reads: CASSFLQGEQFF. DNA of the CDR3: TGTGCCAGCAGCTTCCTTCAGGGTGAGCAGTTCTTC.

This clonotype was seen more than once but under ten times. V usage is TRBV14 and J usage is TRBJ2-7; 9 nucleotides align to TRBD1. CDR3 length equals 13 residues. The germline CDR1 and CDR2 sequences are SGHDN and FVKESK. The V gene end was trimmed by 7 bases and the J gene end by 7 bases; junction bases not matched to a gene: 8. Written as DNA, the CDR3 is TGTGCCAGCAAGGGGACAGGGTCTCGGGAGCAGTACTTC. Translation gives CASKGTGSREQYF.

This clonotype was seen more than once but under ten times. This chain links TRBV7-8 with TRBJ2-1; D is tentatively TRBD1 or TRBD2 (5 bases each). The CDR3 contains 15 residues. CDR1 and CDR2 (germline): SGHVS, FQNEAQ. The V end lost 2 bases, the J end lost 8 bases, and 16 bases lay between the germline ends. In DNA form, the CDR3 reads TGTGCCAGCAGCTTACGGGACCCGCCCCCCGATGAGCAGTTCTTC. Protein product: CASSLRDPPPDEQFF.